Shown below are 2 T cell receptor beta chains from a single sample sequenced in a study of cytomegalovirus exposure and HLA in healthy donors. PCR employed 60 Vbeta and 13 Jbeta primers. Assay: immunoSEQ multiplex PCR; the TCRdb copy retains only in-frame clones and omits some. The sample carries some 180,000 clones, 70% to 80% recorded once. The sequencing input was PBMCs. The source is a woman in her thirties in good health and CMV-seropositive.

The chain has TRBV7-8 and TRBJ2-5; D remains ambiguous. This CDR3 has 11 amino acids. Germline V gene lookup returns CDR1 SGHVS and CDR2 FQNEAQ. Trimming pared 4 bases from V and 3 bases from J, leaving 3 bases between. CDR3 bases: TGTGCCAGCAGCTCTAAAGAGACCCAGTACTTC. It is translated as CASSSKETQYF.

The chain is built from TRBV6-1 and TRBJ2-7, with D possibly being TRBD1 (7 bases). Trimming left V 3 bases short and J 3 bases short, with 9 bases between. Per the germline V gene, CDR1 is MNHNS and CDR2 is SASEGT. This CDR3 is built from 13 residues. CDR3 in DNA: TGTGCCAGCAGTGACAGGGGGGACTACGAGCAGTACTTC. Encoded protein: CASSDRGDYEQYF.